This TCR beta chain was sequenced in a study of cytomegalovirus exposure and HLA in healthy donors. Across the study: Both the roughly 120 validation repertoires and the roughly 640 first-cohort repertoires used the same platform, as reported by a later analysis. Study-wide findings and caveats: The study put some 160 TCR beta chains on its list as cytomegalovirus-associated.

With regard to this clone: Its target is unknown.

Using immunoSEQ multiplex PCR, the repertoire was profiled, and TCRdb retains in-frame clones only, with some absent. Here the sample spans 90,000 to 150,000 clones, 85% to 90% being singletons. In germline, CDR1 is MNHNS, CDR2 SASEGT. The CDR3 covers 12 residues. Trimming took off 7 bases at V and 7 bases at J, with 13 bases between the two ends. The specimen sequenced was PBMCs. The sequence came from a woman younger than 30 in good health and CMV-seropositive. The rearrangement joins TRBV6-1 to TRBJ1-1; a weak D match, TRBD1 (6 bases). The CDR3 spells CASTLGTLEAFF. The CDR3 region has the DNA TGTGCCAGCACCCTTGGGACACTTGAAGCTTTCTTT.